This T cell receptor beta chain is drawn from a study of blood T cell repertoires in COVID-19. Study-level background: Samples taken during acute and convalescent COVID-19 were collected in the United States, Italy and Spain.

The assay was immunoSEQ multiplex PCR, and TCRdb's table has in-frame clones only and misses some. The profile shows some 210,000 clones, roughly 86% of them singletons. This CDR3 spans 14 amino acids. With 1 base removed from V and 4 bases from J, the gap between germline ends came to 11 bases. Looked up from germline, CDR1 is MNHEY and CDR2 is SMNVEV (reference sequence). The receptor was isolated from a woman aged 45-59 years with active or convalescent COVID-19. This chain links TRBV27 with TRBJ2-7; a possible D gene is TRBD2 (6 bases). Sequences were obtained from peripheral blood. The CDR3, as DNA: TGTGCCAGCAGTTTATTGGGGGGTGATTACGAGCAGTACTTC. Translating gives CASSLLGGDYEQYF.